A selection of T cell receptor beta chains follows, all from one sample in a study of shared clonotypes between healthy human individuals. Clones were read by immunoSEQ multiplex PCR, and TCRdb kept only the in-frame ones, dropping some. The data show about 2.3 million clones, over 90% seen once. The source material was naive CD4+ T cells from PBMCs. The receptors here all came from a young man in good health. Some clones in this sample may be carry-over from other donors' samples. CDR3s include the opening cysteine and the closing phenylalanine or tryptophan. Each record gives: V gene, J gene, clone size, D gene, CDR3 DNA, CDR3 protein. A D gene is named only where the DNA matches it firmly. Clone sizes are given selectively: once, few, many, or a class where the clone is expanded.

TRBV29-1,TRBJ2-1,once,TRBD1,TGCAGCGTGGAGACAGGGGGCGCTAGGTATTCTGAGCAGTTCTTC,CSVETGGARYSEQFF
TRBV19,TRBJ2-7,NA,TRBD1,TGTGCCAGTAGTATAGCCGGGACAGGGGCCTACGAGCAGTACTTC,CASSIAGTGAYEQYF
TRBV6-1,TRBJ1-1,NA,NA,TGTGCCAGCAGTGATGGACAACTCGTGAACACTGAAGCTTTCTTT,CASSDGQLVNTEAFF
TRBV6-5,TRBJ1-1,NA,NA,TGTGCCAGCAGTTACCTGGGGAACGGTGAAGCTTTCTTT,CASSYLGNGEAFF
TRBV27,TRBJ2-5,NA,TRBD2,TGTGCCAGCAGTTTTCTCCGGGACAGGGGGCTTCGAGGGACTAGCGGGAGCGGCGAGACCCAGTACTTC,CASSFLRDRGLRGTSGSGETQYF
TRBV5-4,TRBJ1-4,few,TRBD1,TGTGCCAGCAGGGATGACAGGGGTAATGAAAAACTGTTTTTT,CASRDDRGNEKLFF
TRBV4-1,TRBJ1-1,NA,TRBD1,TGCGCCAGCAGCCAAGGTGACAGGGGTGTTCGTACTGAAGCTTTCTTT,CASSQGDRGVRTEAFF
TRBV5-1,TRBJ2-7,NA,NA,TGCGCCAGCAGCTTTGGGACGGCCCTTTTTGACGAGCAGTACTTC,CASSFGTALFDEQYF
TRBV19,TRBJ2-7,NA,NA,TGTGCCAGTAGTATAACCCAGGGATCCTACGAGCAGTACTTC,CASSITQGSYEQYF
TRBV10-3,TRBJ1-1,NA,NA,TGTGCCATCAGTGAACGACAGATGAACACTGAAGCTTTCTTT,CAISERQMNTEAFF
TRBV5-6,TRBJ2-5,NA,NA,TGTGCCAGCAGCTTGAGGCAGGGGCTCCAAGAGACCCAGTACTTC,CASSLRQGLQETQYF
TRBV5-1,TRBJ2-7,NA,TRBD2,TGCGCCAGCAGCTTGGAAGCTAGCGGCTCCTACGAGCAGTACTTC,CASSLEASGSYEQYF
TRBV19,TRBJ2-1,NA,NA,TGTGCCAGTAGTATAAACCTCGCCAATGAGCAGTTCTTC,CASSINLANEQFF
TRBV9,TRBJ1-1,NA,NA,TGTGCCAGCACCTTCTTAGAAACGAACACTGAAGCTTTCTTT,CASTFLETNTEAFF
TRBV18,TRBJ1-2,few,NA,TGTGCCAGCTCACCACCGTCGAGACAGGACTATGGCTACACCTTC,CASSPPSRQDYGYTF
TRBV5-4,TRBJ2-2,NA,TRBD2,TGTGCCAGCAGCTCGGGGGGGGCTGGGACCGGGGAGCTGTTTTTT,CASSSGGAGTGELFF
TRBV5-1,TRBJ2-3,NA,TRBD2,TGCGCCAGCAGCTTGACCCCGCTAGCGGGAGGGGGGCCGGCGCAGTATTTT,CASSLTPLAGGGPAQYF
TRBV7-9,TRBJ2-5,once,NA,TGTGCCAGCAGCGCCCGAGGCGGGGACGCTCGGACCCAGTACTTC,CASSARGGDARTQYF
TRBV29-1,TRBJ2-1,NA,NA,TGCAGCGTTGAAGGGTGGGGGACCTCCTACAATGAGCAGTTCTTC,CSVEGWGTSYNEQFF
TRBV5-1,TRBJ2-2,NA,NA,TGCGCCAGCAGCTTGCAACAGGGGAACACCGGGGAGCTGTTTTTT,CASSLQQGNTGELFF
TRBV5-6,TRBJ2-6,NA,NA,TGTGCCAGCAGCTTGGGGACGGGAGCTGGGCCTGGGGCCAACGTCCTGACTTTC,CASSLGTGAGPGANVLTF
TRBV19,TRBJ1-1,NA,TRBD1,TGTGCCAGTAGTATACCTCCCGGGACAGGAGGGAACACTGAAGCTTTCTTT,CASSIPPGTGGNTEAFF
TRBV6-1,TRBJ1-1,NA,TRBD1,TGTGCCAGCAGGACAGGGGGTTCAGTCACTGAAGCTTTCTTT,CASRTGGSVTEAFF
TRBV18,TRBJ1-1,NA,TRBD1,TGTGCCAGCTCACCAGGAGGACAGGGCACTGAAGCTTTCTTT,CASSPGGQGTEAFF
TRBV7-2,TRBJ1-5,NA,NA,TGTGCCAGCAGCTTAACGGGTAATCAGCCCCAGCATTTT,CASSLTGNQPQHF
TRBV7-8,TRBJ1-1,NA,TRBD1,TGTGCCAGCAGCAAGGGGACAGGTAACACTGAAGCTTTCTTT,CASSKGTGNTEAFF
TRBV25-1,TRBJ2-7,NA,NA,TGTGCCAGCAGATCGCCGGGGGTTGACGAGCAGTACTTC,CASRSPGVDEQYF